The rows below give T cell receptor beta chains drawn from one sample of a study of cytomegalovirus exposure and HLA in healthy donors. Clones were sequenced by immunoSEQ multiplex PCR, and TCRdb holds only the in-frame ones, with some missing. The sample includes about 77,000 clones, around 78% of them seen just once. The sequencing input was PBMCs. The receptors stem from a man aged 35 to 55 in good health and CMV-seronegative. The CDR3 runs from the conserved cysteine through the conserved F or W. Fields, in order: J gene, CDR3 length, clone size, V gene, D gene, CDR3 DNA, CDR3 protein. A D gene is named only where the DNA matches it firmly. Only part of the rows carry a size: once, few, many, or a class if the clone is expanded.

>TRBJ1-2|13|NA|TRBV7-2|NA
TGTGCCAGCAGCTTAGACGCGGCGAGGGGCTACACCTTC
CASSLDAARGYTF
>TRBJ2-1|16|NA|TRBV9|NA
TGTGCCAGCAGCGTAGCTCCTTTTGACAGGTACAATGAGCAGTTCTTC
CASSVAPFDRYNEQFF
>TRBJ2-1|17|NA|TRBV19|TRBD2
TGTGCCAGTGGTTCTACCGGGACTAGCGGGTCCTACAATGAGCAGTTCTTC
CASGSTGTSGSYNEQFF
>TRBJ1-5|14|NA|TRBV5-1|NA
TGCGCCAGCAGACAGGACAGTAATAATCAGCCCCAGCATTTT
CASRQDSNNQPQHF
>TRBJ2-7|15|once|TRBV10-2|TRBD1
TGCGCCAGCAGTGACACCGGGACAGGACGCTACGAGCAGTACTTC
CASSDTGTGRYEQYF
>TRBJ2-1|14|NA|TRBV9|TRBD2
TGTGCCAGCAGCGTCCTGGGACTAAACAATGAGCAGTTCTTC
CASSVLGLNNEQFF
>TRBJ1-4|15|NA|TRBV19|NA
TGTGCCAGTAGTCCCGGACAGTCAACTAATGAAAAACTGTTTTTT
CASSPGQSTNEKLFF
>TRBJ2-1|16|NA|TRBV18|NA
TGTGCCAGCTCACAGATTTTGGGAATCGGGAGCAATGAGCAGTTCTTC
CASSQILGIGSNEQFF
>TRBJ1-4|16|NA|TRBV9|TRBD1
TGTGCCAGCAGCTCAGGCCCGGACAGGGATACTGAAAAACTGTTTTTT
CASSSGPDRDTEKLFF
>TRBJ1-2|15|once|TRBV18|NA
TGTGCCAGCTCACTAACCCAGGGGCCCGACTATGGCTACACCTTC
CASSLTQGPDYGYTF
>TRBJ2-7|17|NA|TRBV5-6|NA
TGTGCCAGCAGCCTCCTGGGGGGGGCCCAATATTCCTACGAGCAGTACTTC
CASSLLGGAQYSYEQYF
>TRBJ2-2|17|NA|TRBV7-2|NA
TGTGCCAGCAGAAATACACGAGGGATCTCGAACACCGGGGAGCTGTTTTTT
CASRNTRGISNTGELFF
>TRBJ1-3|13|NA|TRBV11-2|NA
TGTGCCAGCAGCTCCCGACAGGGAAACACCATATATTTT
CASSSRQGNTIYF
>TRBJ2-7|14|NA|TRBV7-2|NA
TGTGCCAGCAGCTTGCGACACCTCGAGAACGAGCAGTACTTC
CASSLRHLENEQYF
>TRBJ1-1|11|NA|TRBV28|NA
TGTGCCAGCAGAGGGGCCACTGAAGCTTTCTTT
CASRGATEAFF
>TRBJ1-2|13|NA|TRBV4-1|NA
TGCGCCAGCAGCCAAGAATGGCCGAGGGGCTACACCTTC
CASSQEWPRGYTF
>TRBJ1-2|17|NA|TRBV4-3|TRBD1
TGCGCCAGCAGCCAGAAGGCCTCGACACAGGGGAACTATGGCTACACCTTC
CASSQKASTQGNYGYTF
>TRBJ2-4|19|NA|TRBV19|TRBD2
TGTGCCAGTAGTATCGGGGCTAGCGGGAGGCTCATAGCCAAAAACATTCAGTACTTC
CASSIGASGRLIAKNIQYF
>TRBJ2-7|12|NA|TRBV6-5|TRBD1
TGTGCCAGCAGCCGGGACAGCCGGGAGCAGTACTTC
CASSRDSREQYF
>TRBJ1-2|14|NA|TRBV27|TRBD1
TGTGCCAGCAGTTCGGGACAGGGGATCTATGGCTACACCTTC
CASSSGQGIYGYTF
>TRBJ1-6|18|few|TRBV5-4|NA
TGTGCCAGCAGCAGGGAACAGGGCTCGCCCCTTTTGGGTTCACCCCTCCACTTT
CASSREQGSPLLGSPLHF
>TRBJ1-1|13|NA|TRBV7-9|NA
TGTGCCAGCAGCTTAAGACAGAACACTGAAGCTTTCTTT
CASSLRQNTEAFF
>TRBJ1-5|20|once|TRBV2|TRBD1
TGTGCCAGCAGTGAAGCCCTGGTGGGACAGAGTATTTATAGCAATCAGCCCCAGCATTTT
CASSEALVGQSIYSNQPQHF
>TRBJ1-6|16|few|TRBV2|NA
TGTGCCAGCAGTGAAGGGGGGGGGACGATCAATATACCCCTCCACTTT
CASSEGGGTINIPLHF
>TRBJ2-5|13|NA|TRBV2|TRBD2
TGTGCCAGCGGGACTAGCGGGGGAGAGACCCAGTACTTC
CASGTSGGETQYF
>TRBJ1-2|12|NA|TRBV2|NA
TGTGCCAGCAGTGATAATAACTATGGCTACACCTTC
CASSDNNYGYTF
>TRBJ2-3|15|NA|TRBV5-1|TRBD2
TGCGCCAGCAGCTTGGTTCCGGGGGGGACAGATACGCAGTATTTT
CASSLVPGGTDTQYF
>TRBJ2-2|17|NA|TRBV11-1|TRBD2
TGTGCCAGCAGCTTAGTCGGCGCGGGGGACCCCACCGGGGAGCTGTTTTTT
CASSLVGAGDPTGELFF
>TRBJ2-7|15|NA|TRBV7-9|NA
TGTGCCAGCAGCTTAGGGGGACTGATCTCCTACGAGCAGTACTTC
CASSLGGLISYEQYF
>TRBJ1-3|15|NA|TRBV27|NA
TGTGCCAGCAGTTCCAACCCAGGGACAGGAAACACCATATATTTT
CASSSNPGTGNTIYF
>TRBJ2-6|13|NA|TRBV28|TRBD1
TGTGCCAGCAGCCGGGTGGGGACAGGGGTACTGACTTTC
CASSRVGTGVLTF
>TRBJ1-2|13|once|TRBV5-1|TRBD1
TGCGCCAGCAGCCCAGGGGGCACGGCTGGCTACACCTTC
CASSPGGTAGYTF
>TRBJ1-1|8|few|TRBV19|NA
TGTCTTAACACTGAAGCTTTCTTT
CLNTEAFF
>TRBJ2-7|15|NA|TRBV28|TRBD2
TGTGCCAGCAGCCAACTAGCGGGGGGGCCCTACGAGCAGTACTTC
CASSQLAGGPYEQYF
>TRBJ1-6|12|NA|TRBV9|NA
TGTGCCAGCAGCGTAGACTCTTCACCCCTCCACTTT
CASSVDSSPLHF
>TRBJ1-1|13|NA|TRBV7-9|NA
TGTGCCAGCAGCTTAGACCCGGGTACTGAAGCTTTCTTT
CASSLDPGTEAFF
>TRBJ2-4|16|NA|TRBV7-9|NA
TGTGCCAGCAGCCCAGTACACACAGGAGCCAAAAACATTCAGTACTTC
CASSPVHTGAKNIQYF
>TRBJ1-1|13|few|TRBV10-3|NA
TGTGCCATCAGTGAGCGACTATCCACTGAAGCTTTCTTT
CAISERLSTEAFF
>TRBJ2-7|16|NA|TRBV19|NA
TGTGCCAGTAGTATGGGCAGGGAAGGGATCTCCTACGAGCAGTACTTC
CASSMGREGISYEQYF
>TRBJ2-7|15|NA|TRBV18|NA
TGTGCCAGCTCACCAGAGGCAGTATCTTTGTACGAGCAGTACTTC
CASSPEAVSLYEQYF
>TRBJ1-1|14|NA|TRBV19|NA
TGTGCCAGTAGATGGGGGGGGATGAACACTGAAGCTTTCTTT
CASRWGGMNTEAFF
>TRBJ1-1|15|NA|TRBV2|NA
TGTGCCAGCAACTCAGTTTTAGGAGAGAACACTGAAGCTTTCTTT
CASNSVLGENTEAFF
>TRBJ2-7|15|NA|TRBV28|TRBD1
TGTGCCAGCAGTTCGCCGGGACAGACCCCCTACGAGCAGTACTTC
CASSSPGQTPYEQYF
>TRBJ2-3|14|NA|TRBV7-2|NA
TGTGCCAGCAGCTCCGAACCCATAGCGGCTCCGCAGTATTTT
CASSSEPIAAPQYF
>TRBJ1-4|15|NA|TRBV11-2|TRBD1
TGTGCCAGCAGCCCAGGACAGGGTAGACTCGAAAAACTGTTTTTT
CASSPGQGRLEKLFF
>TRBJ2-7|21|NA|TRBV7-3|TRBD1
TGTGCCAGCAGAACACTTCCGTTTTTGTGTTCGACCAGGGGGCAGTGTTACGAGCAGTACTTC
CASRTLPFLCSTRGQCYEQYF
>TRBJ2-7|15|once|TRBV4-2|NA
TGTGCCAGCAGAATTACGGAGGGGGGGTTCTACGAGCAGTACTTC
CASRITEGGFYEQYF
>TRBJ1-2|12|NA|TRBV28|NA
TGTGCCAGCAGTCTCGGCCGGGGTGGCTACACCTTC
CASSLGRGGYTF
>TRBJ1-4|14|few|TRBV10-3|NA
TGTGCCAGCTTCGACCCAGGCGGGAATGAAAAACTGTTTTTT
CASFDPGGNEKLFF
>TRBJ1-2|13|NA|TRBV5-1|NA
TGCGCCAGCAGCTTGAGCATTGAGGATGGCTACACCTTC
CASSLSIEDGYTF
>TRBJ2-1|15|few|TRBV7-2|NA
TGTGCCAGCAGCTCCCAGGTAAGCCGTGACAATGAGCAGTTCTTC
CASSSQVSRDNEQFF
>TRBJ1-5|14|NA|TRBV7-2|TRBD1
TGTGCCAGCAGCTGGGGACAGGGGGGTGAGCCCCAGCATTTT
CASSWGQGGEPQHF
>TRBJ2-3|16|once|TRBV21-1|NA
TGTGCCAGCACAGGGACTAGCGGGGAAGGGAGAGATACGCAGTATTTT
CASTGTSGEGRDTQYF
>TRBJ2-7|16|NA|TRBV5-1|TRBD2
TGCGCCAGCAGCCATGGGGTCAGCGGGGGATCCTACGAGCAGTACTTC
CASSHGVSGGSYEQYF
>TRBJ1-3|15|NA|TRBV5-1|NA
TGCGCCAGCAGCTTGGTACCGGGTGCTGGAAACACCATATATTTT
CASSLVPGAGNTIYF
>TRBJ1-5|16|NA|TRBV18|TRBD1
TGTGCCACTTCACCAGACAGGGGCCCTAGCAATCAGCCCCAGCATTTT
CATSPDRGPSNQPQHF
>TRBJ1-2|12|NA|TRBV28|NA
TGTGTTACCTCCCCCCAGGGTCTTGGCTACACCTTC
CVTSPQGLGYTF
>TRBJ2-1|14|NA|TRBV11-3|TRBD1
TGTGCCAGCAGCCACGCGACAGGGGAGAATGAGCAGTTCTTC
CASSHATGENEQFF